The subject of this entry is one T cell receptor (beta chain). Per the original data handling: Amplification from reference gene primers served as the basis for estimated nucleated cell counts. Repertoires were generated with immunoSEQ multiplex PCR, while TCRdb's copy carries only in-frame clones and drops some. V and J calls and clone size come straight from that table; D and trimming were deduced from the DNA. The sample includes roughly 120,000 clones, 80% seen only once; the top ten take 1.9%. The data were obtained in a study of blood T cell repertoires in COVID-19. Trimming removed 0 bases from V and 0 bases from J, with 12 bases in between. The CDR3 length is 16 residues. Germline loops: CDR1 SGHKS, CDR2 YYEKEE (reference sequence).

The sample comprised peripheral blood. V is TRBV5-5 and J is TRBJ2-5, with D possibly TRBD2 on 5 matching bases. This clonotype was obtained from a man between 65 and 85 years old with acute or convalescent COVID-19. The CDR3 DNA follows: TGTGCCAGCAGCTTGGCTCCGGGAAACAACCAAGAGACCCAGTACTTC. Protein sequence: CASSLAPGNNQETQYF.